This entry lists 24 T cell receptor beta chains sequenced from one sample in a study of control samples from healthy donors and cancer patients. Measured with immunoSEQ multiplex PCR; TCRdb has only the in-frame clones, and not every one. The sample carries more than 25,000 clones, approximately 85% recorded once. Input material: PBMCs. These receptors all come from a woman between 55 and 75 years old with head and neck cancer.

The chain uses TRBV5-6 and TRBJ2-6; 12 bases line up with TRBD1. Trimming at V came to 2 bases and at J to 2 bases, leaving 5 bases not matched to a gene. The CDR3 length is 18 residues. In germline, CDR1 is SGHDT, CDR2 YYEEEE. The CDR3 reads CASSFGTGGLAGANVLTF. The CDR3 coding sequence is TGTGCCAGCAGCTTTGGGACAGGGGGCTTGGCTGGGGCCAACGTCCTGACTTTC.

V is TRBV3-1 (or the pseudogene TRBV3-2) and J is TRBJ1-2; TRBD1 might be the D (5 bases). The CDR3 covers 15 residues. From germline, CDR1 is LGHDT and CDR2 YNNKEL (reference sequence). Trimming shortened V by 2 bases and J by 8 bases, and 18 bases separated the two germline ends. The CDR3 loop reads CASSQTPGTVEGYTF. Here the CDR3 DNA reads TGTGCCAGCAGCCAAACACCGGGGACGGTGGAGGGCTACACCTTC.

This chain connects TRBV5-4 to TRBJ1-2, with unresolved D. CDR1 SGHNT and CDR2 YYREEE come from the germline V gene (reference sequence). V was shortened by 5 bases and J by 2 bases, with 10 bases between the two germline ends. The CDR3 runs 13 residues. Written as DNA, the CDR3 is TGTGCCAGCAGTCCGGACGGAAACTATGGCTACACCTTC. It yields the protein CASSPDGNYGYTF.

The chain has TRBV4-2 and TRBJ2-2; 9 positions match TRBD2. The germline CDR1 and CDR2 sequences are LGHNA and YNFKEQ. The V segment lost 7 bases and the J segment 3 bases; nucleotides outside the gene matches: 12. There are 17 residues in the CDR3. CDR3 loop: CASTPGGLAGYTGELFF. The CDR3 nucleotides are TGTGCCAGCACCCCAGGAGGGCTAGCGGGGTACACCGGGGAGCTGTTTTTT.

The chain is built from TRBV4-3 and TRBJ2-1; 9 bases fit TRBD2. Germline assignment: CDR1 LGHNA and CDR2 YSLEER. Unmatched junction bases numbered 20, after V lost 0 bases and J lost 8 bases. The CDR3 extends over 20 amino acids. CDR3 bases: TGCGCCAGCAGCCAAGATCACGGAGCAGCGGGAGGACCTCTCTGGTATGAGCAGTTCTTC. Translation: CASSQDHGAAGGPLWYEQFF.

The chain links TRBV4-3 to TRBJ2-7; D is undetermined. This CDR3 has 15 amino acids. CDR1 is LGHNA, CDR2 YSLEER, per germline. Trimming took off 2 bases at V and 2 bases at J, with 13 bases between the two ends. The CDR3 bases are TGCGCCAGCAGCCAATTAAGAGATTTTACCTACGAGCAGTACTTC. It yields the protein CASSQLRDFTYEQYF.

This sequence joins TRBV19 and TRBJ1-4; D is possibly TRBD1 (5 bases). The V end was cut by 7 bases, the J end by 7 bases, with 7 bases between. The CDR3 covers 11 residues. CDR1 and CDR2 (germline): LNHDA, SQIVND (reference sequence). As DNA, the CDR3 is TGTGCCAGTACAGACAGTGAAAAACTGTTTTTT. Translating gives CASTDSEKLFF.

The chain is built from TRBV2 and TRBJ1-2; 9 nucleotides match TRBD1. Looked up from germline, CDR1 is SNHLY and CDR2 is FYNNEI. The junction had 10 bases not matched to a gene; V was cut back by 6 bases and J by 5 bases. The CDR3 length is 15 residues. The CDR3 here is CASRGLGQGLYGYTF. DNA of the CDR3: TGTGCCAGCAGAGGGTTAGGACAGGGGCTATATGGCTACACCTTC.

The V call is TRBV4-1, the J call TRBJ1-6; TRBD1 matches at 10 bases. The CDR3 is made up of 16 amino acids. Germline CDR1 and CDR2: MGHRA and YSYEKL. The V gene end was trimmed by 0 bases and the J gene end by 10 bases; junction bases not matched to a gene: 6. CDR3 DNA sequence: TGCGCCAGCAGCCAAGATGAGGGGACAGGGGTATCACCCCTCCACTTT. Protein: CASSQDEGTGVSPLHF.

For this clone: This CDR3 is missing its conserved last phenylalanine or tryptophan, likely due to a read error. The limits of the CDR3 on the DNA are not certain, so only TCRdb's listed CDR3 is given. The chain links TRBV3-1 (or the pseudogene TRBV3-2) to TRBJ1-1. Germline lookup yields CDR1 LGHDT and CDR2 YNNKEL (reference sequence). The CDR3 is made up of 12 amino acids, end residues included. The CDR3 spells CASSPIEPGQGL.

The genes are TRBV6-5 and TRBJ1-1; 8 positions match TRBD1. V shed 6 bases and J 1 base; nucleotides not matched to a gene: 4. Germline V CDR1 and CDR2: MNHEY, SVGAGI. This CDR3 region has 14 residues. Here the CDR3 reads CASSQGAGNTEAFF. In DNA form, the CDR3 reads TGTGCCAGCAGCCAGGGGGCTGGGAACACTGAAGCTTTCTTT.

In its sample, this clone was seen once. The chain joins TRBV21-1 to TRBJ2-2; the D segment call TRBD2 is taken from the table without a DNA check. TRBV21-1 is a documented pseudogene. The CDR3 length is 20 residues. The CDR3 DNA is TGTGCCAGCAGCACCCAAAGGGCAACTAGCGGGAGATGCGACACCGGGGAGCTGTTTTTT. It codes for CASSTQRATSGRCDTGELFF.

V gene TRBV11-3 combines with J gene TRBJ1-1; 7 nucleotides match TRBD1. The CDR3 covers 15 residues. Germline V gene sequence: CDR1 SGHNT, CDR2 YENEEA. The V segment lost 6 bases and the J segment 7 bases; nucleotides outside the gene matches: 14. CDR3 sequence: CASSPRQGHYFEAFF. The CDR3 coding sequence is TGTGCCAGCAGTCCTAGACAGGGTCACTACTTTGAAGCTTTCTTT.

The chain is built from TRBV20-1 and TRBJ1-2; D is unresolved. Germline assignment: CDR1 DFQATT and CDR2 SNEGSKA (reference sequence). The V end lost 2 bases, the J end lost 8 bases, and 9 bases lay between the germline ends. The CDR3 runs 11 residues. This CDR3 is CSARSPSGYTF. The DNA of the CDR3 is TGCAGTGCTAGAAGTCCATCGGGCTACACCTTC.

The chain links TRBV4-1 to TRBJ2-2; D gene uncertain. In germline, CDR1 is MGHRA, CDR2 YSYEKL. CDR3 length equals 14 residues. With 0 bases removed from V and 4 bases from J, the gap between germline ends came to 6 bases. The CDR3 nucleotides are TGCGCCAGCAGCCAAGAGGGCCTCACCGGGGAGCTGTTTTTT. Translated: CASSQEGLTGELFF.

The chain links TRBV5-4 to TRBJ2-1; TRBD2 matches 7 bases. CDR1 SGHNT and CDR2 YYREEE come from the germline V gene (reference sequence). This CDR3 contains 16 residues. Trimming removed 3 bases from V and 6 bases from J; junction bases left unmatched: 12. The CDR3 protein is CASSSRDYGGSNEQFF. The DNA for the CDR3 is TGTGCCAGCAGCTCTCGGGACTACGGGGGGTCCAATGAGCAGTTCTTC.

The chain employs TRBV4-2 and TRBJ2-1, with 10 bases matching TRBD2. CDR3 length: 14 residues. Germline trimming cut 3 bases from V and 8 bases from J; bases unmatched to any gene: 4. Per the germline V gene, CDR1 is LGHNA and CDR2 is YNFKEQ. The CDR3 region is CASSHRAGGDEQFF. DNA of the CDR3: TGTGCCAGCAGCCACCGAGCGGGAGGGGATGAGCAGTTCTTC.

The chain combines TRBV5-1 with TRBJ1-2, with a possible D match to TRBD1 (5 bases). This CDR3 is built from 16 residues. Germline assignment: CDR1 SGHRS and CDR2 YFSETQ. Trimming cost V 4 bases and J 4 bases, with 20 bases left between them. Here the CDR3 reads CASSPVTSGIVYGYTF. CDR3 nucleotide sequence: TGCGCCAGCAGCCCCGTTACCTCAGGGATCGTCTATGGCTACACCTTC.

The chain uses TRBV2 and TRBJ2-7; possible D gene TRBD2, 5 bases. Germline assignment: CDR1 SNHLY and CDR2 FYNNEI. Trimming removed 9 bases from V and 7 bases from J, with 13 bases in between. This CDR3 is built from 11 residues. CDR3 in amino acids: CARGPPGEQYF. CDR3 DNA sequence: TGTGCCAGAGGGCCTCCGGGGGAGCAGTACTTC.

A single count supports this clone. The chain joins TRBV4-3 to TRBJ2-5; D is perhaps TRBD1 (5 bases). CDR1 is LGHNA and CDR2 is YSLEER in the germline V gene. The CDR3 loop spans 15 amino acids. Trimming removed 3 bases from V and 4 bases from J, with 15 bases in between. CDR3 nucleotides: TGCGCCAGCAGCCAGGACCAGGGCAGGGTAGAGACCCAGTACTTC. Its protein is CASSQDQGRVETQYF.

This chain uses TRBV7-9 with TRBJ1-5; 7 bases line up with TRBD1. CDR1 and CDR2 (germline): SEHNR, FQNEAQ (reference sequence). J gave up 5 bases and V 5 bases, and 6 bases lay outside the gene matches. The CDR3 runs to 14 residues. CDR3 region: CASSAGQSYQPQHF. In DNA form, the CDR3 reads TGTGCCAGCAGCGCGGGACAGAGTTATCAGCCCCAGCATTTT.

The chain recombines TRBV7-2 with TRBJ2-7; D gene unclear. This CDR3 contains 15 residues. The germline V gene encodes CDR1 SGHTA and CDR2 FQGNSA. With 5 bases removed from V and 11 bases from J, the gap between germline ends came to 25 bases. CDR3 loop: CASSPTLVGRSLEYF. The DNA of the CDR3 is TGTGCCAGCAGCCCGACTTTGGTAGGAAGGTCCCTGGAGTACTTC.

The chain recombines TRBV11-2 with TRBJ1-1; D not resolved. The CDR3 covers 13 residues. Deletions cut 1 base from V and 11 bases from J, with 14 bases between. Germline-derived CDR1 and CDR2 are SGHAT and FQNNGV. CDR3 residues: CASSLAGVTVAFF. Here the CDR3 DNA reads TGTGCCAGCAGCTTAGCTGGGGTTACCGTCGCTTTCTTT.

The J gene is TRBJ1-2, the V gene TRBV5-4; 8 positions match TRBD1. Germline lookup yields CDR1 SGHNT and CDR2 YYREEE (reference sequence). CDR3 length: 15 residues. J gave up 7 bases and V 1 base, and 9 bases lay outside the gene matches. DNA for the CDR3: TGTGCCAGCAGCTTGAACCCAGGGGGCGAAGGTGGCTACACCTTC. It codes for CASSLNPGGEGGYTF.